This T cell receptor (beta chain) was profiled in a study of blood T cell repertoires in COVID-19. About the research overall: The origin of the acute and convalescent COVID-19 samples was the United States, Italy and Spain. T cells, B-cell-depleted T cells, or PBMCs provided the cDNA or gDNA that served as material.

Trimming removed 1 base from V and 7 bases from J, with 13 bases in between. The germline V gene has CDR1 LNHNV and CDR2 YYDKDF (reference sequence). The CDR3 length is 15 residues. Sequencing was performed with immunoSEQ multiplex PCR; in TCRdb, only in-frame clones are kept and a portion is missing. The repertoire includes approximately 500,000 clones, approximately 88% of them detected once, and 7.5% to 9% sits in the top ten. The sequence came from a woman between 45 and 65 years old with COVID-19, enrolled during active disease. The chain carries TRBV15 and TRBJ2-2; possibly TRBD1 for D (6 bases). Sequenced input: peripheral blood. CDR3 sequence: CATSRVRGAYGELFF. For the CDR3, the DNA is TGTGCCACCAGCAGAGTCAGGGGCGCGTACGGGGAGCTGTTTTTT.